This entry lists 9 T cell receptor beta chains sequenced from one sample in a study of T cell repertoires in cytomegalovirus infection. Antigens of these TCRs are unknown. One entry per CDR3 protein, called by TCRdb with MiXCR from the reads. The sample holds 51,000 or so distinct CDR3 sequences, around a fifth seen once. This sample comprised CD8+ T cells from cultured PBMCs, obtained from culture after CMV antigen stimulation. These receptors came from a human donor in good health (CMV status not recorded). Some clones in this sample may be carry-over from other donors' samples.

This clonotype was seen more than once but under ten times. At one boundary the junction diverges from the germline segment, which might be a read error. The V and J genes are TRBV2 and TRBJ1-5; the match to TRBD1 covers 12 bases. There are 15 residues in the CDR3. Germline V gives CDR1 SNHLY, CDR2 FYNNEI. CDR3 in DNA: TGTGCCAGCAGACCCGGGACAGGGGGCGACCAGCTCCAGCATTTT. It encodes CASRPGTGGDQLQHF.

The chain carries TRBV6-4 and TRBJ1-6; D not certain. Per germline, CDR1 MRHNA and CDR2 SNTAGT. This CDR3 spans 13 amino acids. Trimming cost V 8 bases and J 6 bases, with 11 bases left between them. CDR3 coding DNA: TGTGCCAGCCGGGAAGTCGGTAATTCACCCCTCCACTTT. It yields the protein CASREVGNSPLHF.

The V call is TRBV7-2, the J call TRBJ2-5; 9 positions agree with TRBD2. V was clipped by 5 bases and J by 13 bases; unmatched bases: 5. The CDR3 has 11 amino acids. Germline lookup yields CDR1 SGHTA and CDR2 FQGNSA. DNA for the CDR3: TGTGCCAGCAGCCCCGGGACTAGCCCGTACTTC. This codes for CASSPGTSPYF.

V gene TRBV7-8 combines with J gene TRBJ2-7; 9 bases map to TRBD1. The CDR3 spans 15 residues. V was pared by 5 bases and J by 6 bases, with 11 bases of the junction left unmatched. CDR1 is SGHVS and CDR2 is FQNEAQ in the germline V gene. In DNA, the CDR3 is TGTGCCAGCAGCCGTAAGGGACAGGGAGGGTTCGAGCAGTACTTC. This sequence encodes CASSRKGQGGFEQYF. Looking up the rest from reference TRBV7-8 and TRBJ2-7 gives the full variable domain: GAGVSQSPRYKVAKRGQDVALRCDPISGHVSLFWYQQALGQGPEFLTYFQNEAQLDKSGLPSDRFFAERPEGSVSTLKIQRTQQEDSAVYLCASSRKGQGGFEQYFGPGTRLTVT.

The chain combines TRBV12-3 or TRBV12-4 with TRBJ1-2; D possibly corresponds to TRBD1 (6 bases). The CDR3 extends over 14 amino acids. V lost 3 bases to trimming and J lost 0 bases, with 8 bases between them. This CDR3 is CASSFGGPNYGYTF. The CDR3 DNA sequence: TGTGCCAGCAGTTTCGGGGGCCCTAACTATGGCTACACCTTC.

This clonotype came up a few times. This chain connects TRBV12-3 or TRBV12-4 to TRBJ1-1; possibly TRBD1 for D (5 bases). This CDR3 comprises 16 residues. The V and J ends lost 4 bases and 3 bases respectively, with 18 bases between them. CDR3 coding DNA: TGTGCCAGCAGTTCCCCGAGGGGCCCGCGGGACACTGAAGCTTTCTTT. The encoded protein is CASSSPRGPRDTEAFF.

The V call is TRBV19, the J call TRBJ1-1; D is possibly TRBD1 (6 bases). There are 14 residues in the CDR3. V was pared by 3 bases and J by 7 bases, with 15 bases between. Germline values: CDR1 LNHDA, CDR2 SQIVND (reference sequence). CDR3 DNA: TGTGCCAGTAGTATGCAAACAGGGTTAAATGAAGCTTTCTTT. Translation: CASSMQTGLNEAFF. The variable domain in full, with the rest retrieved from reference TRBV19 and TRBJ1-1, is DGGITQSPKYLFRKEGQNVTLSCEQNLNHDAMYWYRQDPGQGLRLIYYSQIVNDFQKGDIAEGYSVSREKKESFPLTVTSAQKNPTAFYLCASSMQTGLNEAFFGQGTRLTVV.

V gene TRBV5-6 combines with J gene TRBJ2-1; 8 positions agree with TRBD2. Germline values: CDR1 SGHDT, CDR2 YYEEEE. The CDR3 is 18 residues long. Trimming took 3 bases from V and 1 from J; bases not matched to a gene: 12. The CDR3 sequence is CASSSYSGAAISYNEQFF. Here the CDR3 DNA reads TGTGCCAGCAGCTCATATAGCGGGGCAGCCATTTCCTACAATGAGCAGTTCTTC. Full variable domain (rest looked up from reference TRBV5-6 and TRBJ2-1): DAGVTQSPTHLIKTRGQQVTLRCSPKSGHDTVSWYQQALGQGPQFIFQYYEEEERQRGNFPDRFSGHQFPNYSSELNVNALLLGDSALYLCASSSYSGAAISYNEQFFGPGTRLTVL.

The rearrangement links TRBV12-3 or TRBV12-4 to TRBJ2-7; a possible D gene is TRBD1 (6 bases). This CDR3 has 13 amino acids. The V end lost 6 bases, the J end lost 7 bases, and 16 bases lay between the germline ends. Here the CDR3 DNA reads TGTGCCAGCAGGCCGCAGGGGTTAGGGGAGCAGTACTTC. Amino acids: CASRPQGLGEQYF.